This T cell receptor beta chain was recorded in a study of control samples from healthy donors and cancer patients (dated by TCRdb to the early 2020s). Receptors were amplified or captured by the immunoSEQ multiplex PCR assay. The clones in this table, taken by TCRdb from immuneACCESS, are in-frame only. Not every clone is retained; where verified, under half of the shortfall comes from an unresolved V gene, and the cause of the rest is unknown. The table for this sample lists some 30,000 clones; about nine tenths of them were counted only once. About 12% of the sample comes from the top ten. The CDR3 goes from the cysteine to the phenylalanine over 16 residues. The CDR3 DNA has 48 bases and is translated from base 1. Taken from the germline V gene (reference sequence), the CDR1 and CDR2 loops are LNHDA and SQIVND. V lost 3 bases and J lost 2 bases, and the count of bases not matched to a germline gene is 4.

Turning to this clone: Its binding antigen is unknown. The input lacks base qualities; no much larger clone sits a single base away.

This clonotype originated in a man aged 45-60 years with lung cancer. The chain couples TRBV19 to TRBJ2-5; the central 12 bases match TRBD2. The sequenced sample was PBMCs. The DNA sequence reads TGTGCCAGTAGTATCACTAGCGGGGGGACACAAGAGACCCAGTACTTC. This is translated as CASSITSGGTQETQYF.